This TCR beta chain was profiled in a study of shared clonotypes between healthy human individuals. The repertoire was sequenced with immunoSEQ multiplex PCR; TCRdb's copy has only in-frame clones and lacks some. This repertoire shows about a million clones, 65% to 75% found once; its top ten account for about 1.5%. There are 18 residues in the CDR3. V dropped 3 bases and J dropped 2; count of bases not matched to a gene: 9. Germline V gives CDR1 LGHNT, CDR2 FRNRAP. This receptor was taken from a young man in good health. Sequencing used memory CD4+ T cells sorted from blood. Sample subset: CD45RA-negative fraction. This chain uses TRBV12-5 with TRBJ2-2, with 10 positions matching TRBD2. Here the CDR3 reads CASGFMISGGLNTGELFF. The CDR3 DNA follows: TGTGCTAGTGGTTTCATGATTAGCGGGGGGCTAAACACCGGGGAGCTGTTTTTT.